This T cell receptor beta chain was captured by sequencing in a study of T-cell memory formation after mild COVID-19. Study as a whole: Largely donor-specific sequence clusters came from a couple of donors.

Each CDR3 protein gets one entry after TCRdb re-called the 5' RACE reads with MiXCR. The data contain roughly 130,000 distinct CDR3 sequences, about 6% of them singletons. This clonotype showed up just a few times. As yet, its antigen is unknown. Study conclusions and caveats: Within pre-infection memory, some responding clones were found, suggesting cross-reactive memory joined.

Specimen: PBMCs or a T cell subset sorted from them (not recorded which). This sequence originates from an adult woman who had mild COVID-19 (a few samples of this study predate the infection). Cell type and time point are not known.

The CDR3 coding sequence is TGTGCCAGCTTAAGGGATACAGCCTACGAGCAGTACTTC. Its translation is CASLRDTAYEQYF. J is TRBJ2-7 and V is TRBV12-3 or TRBV12-4; D remains ambiguous. V was clipped by 8 bases and J by 2 bases, with 13 bases between them. CDR3 length: 13 amino acids.